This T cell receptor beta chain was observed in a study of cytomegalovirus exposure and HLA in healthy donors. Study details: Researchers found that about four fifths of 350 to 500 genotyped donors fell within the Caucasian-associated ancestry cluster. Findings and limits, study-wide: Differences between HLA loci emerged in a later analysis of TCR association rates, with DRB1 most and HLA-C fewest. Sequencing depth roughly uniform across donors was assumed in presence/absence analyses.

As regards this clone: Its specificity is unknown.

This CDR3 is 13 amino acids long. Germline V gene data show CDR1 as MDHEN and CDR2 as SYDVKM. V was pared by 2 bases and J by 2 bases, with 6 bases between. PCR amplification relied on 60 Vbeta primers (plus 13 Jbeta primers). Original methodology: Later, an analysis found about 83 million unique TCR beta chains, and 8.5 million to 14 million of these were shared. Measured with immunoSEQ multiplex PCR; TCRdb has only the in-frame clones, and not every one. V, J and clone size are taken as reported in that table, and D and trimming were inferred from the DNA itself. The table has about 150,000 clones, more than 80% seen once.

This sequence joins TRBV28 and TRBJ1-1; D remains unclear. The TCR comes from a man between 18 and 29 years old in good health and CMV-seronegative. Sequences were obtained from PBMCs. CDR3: CASSLGGNTEAFF. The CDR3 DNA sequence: TGTGCCAGCAGTTTAGGAGGCAACACTGAAGCTTTCTTT.